This record looks at one TCR beta chain sequence and its context. This clonotype was seen many times. This clone's antigen is unknown. No base quality information exists; no much larger clone differs at one position. Ficoll-Paque density gradient centrifugation was used to isolate PBMCs. These data come from a study of T-cell memory formation after mild COVID-19 (dated by TCRdb to about 2021). With respect to the entire study: Most TCR sequence clusters were specific to one of the two donors. In a couple of donors, T-cell clones that expanded and contracted after mild COVID-19 were tracked by sequencing TCRalpha and TCRbeta repertoires over time. Two young, previously healthy adult volunteers made up the cohort, one male and one female.

The sequencer was an Illumina NovaSeq 6000. Using 5'RACE with constant-segment primers, TCRalpha and TCRbeta cDNA libraries were constructed, with sample barcodes and unique molecular identifiers added in the process. RNA was extracted from every sample with Trizol reagent. Libraries were amplified in two PCR steps, with a second sample barcode and Illumina TruSeq adapters added in the second step. Sequencing of the libraries was done on an Illumina NovaSeq, producing 2 x 150 bp paired-end reads. For the original study's pipeline: Demultiplexing of reads and collapsing into UMI-guided consensus sequences were performed with migec v1.2.7. With mixcr v2.1.11, UMI consensuses were aligned to TRA and TRB V and J templates and assembled into clonotypes. A clonotype was counted as expanded or contracted only if both edgeR and NoisET called the change significant, with noise models trained on biological replicates. For edgeR calls, a false discovery rate-adjusted p below 0.01 and a log2 fold-change threshold of 1 were applied. As an exploratory analysis of dynamics, PCA with hierarchical clustering was applied to max-normalized trajectories of the 1000 most abundant clonotypes. Separately sequenced CD4+ and CD8+ repertoires were used to assign the CD4 or CD8 phenotype of responding clones. TCRdb took the public reads, trimmed them with fastp at Q25, ran MiXCR for clone calling and kept in-frame beta chains. Merged by CDR3 protein, the rows form single entries marked with the most common genes and DNA. TCRdb assigned the V and J calls; the authors' analysis was not used. Present in this sample are under 300,000 distinct CDR3 sequences, about a sixth of which were seen just once. The ten largest make up approximately 3.6% of the sample.

Results and caveats for the whole study, not just this receptor: Contracting CD4+ clones turned up mainly in the CM and EM memory subsets, whereas EMRA was where CD8+ clones were enriched. Only two mild cases were covered by the study, and larger cohorts that include severe cases with pre-infection samples were considered necessary. The second-wave clones that peaked on day 37 were not confirmed to be SARS-CoV-2 specific. Balanced CD4/CD8 phenotypes were observed for clones contracting from day 15 to 85, whereas a bias towards CD4+ was observed for a second wave of clones expanding from day 15 to 37. Some responding clones were detected in pre-infection memory, suggesting pre-existing cross-reactive memory T cells joined the SARS-CoV-2 response.

Specimen: PBMCs or a T cell subset sorted from them (not recorded which). This sequence was found in a young man who had mild COVID-19 (a few samples of this study predate the infection). The sample titles of this study are shuffled in the database, so cell type and time point are left out; the donor was told from shared clones.

The CDR3 region reads CSGTGDRGWQETQYF. The DNA sequence is TGCAGCGGAACCGGCGACAGGGGGTGGCAAGAGACCCAGTACTTC. The chain is made from TRBV29-1 and TRBJ2-5; 9 nucleotides in the junction match TRBD1. The germline V gene provides CDR1 SQVTM and CDR2 ANQGSEA. From V the trimming removes 7 bases and from J it removes 2 bases, while the gene matches leave 11 bases of the junction unaccounted for. Reading from cysteine to phenylalanine, the CDR3 counts 15 amino acids. Here the CDR3 DNA is all that survives: 45 bases in frame from base 1.